One and the same sample provided the 21 T cell receptor beta chains below, sequenced in a study of T cell repertoires in cytomegalovirus infection. TCRdb itself ran the reads through MiXCR, one entry per CDR3 protein. The sample holds 20,000 or so distinct CDR3 sequences, approximately 22% seen once. These receptors have no identified antigens. The sample in question was CD8+ T cells from cultured PBMCs, obtained from culture after CMV antigen stimulation. The receptors shown here come from a human donor in good health (CMV status not recorded). Some clones in this sample may be carry-over from other donors' samples.

This clonotype was recorded a few times. This chain links TRBV5-8 with TRBJ1-5; D is ambiguous. V gave up 3 bases and J gave up 4 bases, with 14 bases separating them. CDR3 length: 15 residues. Germline values: CDR1 SGHTS, CDR2 YDEGEE. CDR3 protein: CASSSGPALNQPQHF. The CDR3 region has the DNA TGTGCCAGCAGCTCGGGCCCCGCCCTTAATCAGCCCCAGCATTTT.

This clonotype has ten or more counts. The V gene is TRBV7-2, the J gene TRBJ1-1; D remains unclear. In germline, CDR1 is SGHTA, CDR2 FQGNSA. Trimming removed 0 bases at V and 8 bases at J, with 13 bases between. CDR3 length: 14 amino acids. The CDR3 DNA sequence: TGTGCCAGCAGCTTAGCTTGGACCGCGCCCGAAGCTTTCTTT. Its translation: CASSLAWTAPEAFF.

J is TRBJ1-2 and V is TRBV4-1, with 7 bases aligning to TRBD1. The CDR3 consists of 15 residues. V lost 6 bases, J lost 4 bases, and 11 bases stayed unmatched. Germline V gives CDR1 MGHRA, CDR2 YSYEKL. CDR3 region: CASSLRTGVSYGYTF. CDR3 DNA: TGCGCCAGCAGTCTACGAACAGGGGTTTCCTATGGCTACACCTTC.

This clonotype was seen repeatedly, ten times or more. V is TRBV19 and J is TRBJ1-1, with 8 bases lining up with TRBD1. The junction had 4 bases not matched to a gene; V was cut back by 5 bases and J by 5 bases. There are 13 residues in the CDR3. Germline loops: CDR1 LNHDA, CDR2 SQIVND (reference sequence). The CDR3 DNA follows: TGTGCCAGTAGTCCATGGACAGGGACTGAAGCTTTCTTT. As protein: CASSPWTGTEAFF. The whole variable domain, remainder taken from reference TRBV19 and TRBJ1-1, is DGGITQSPKYLFRKEGQNVTLSCEQNLNHDAMYWYRQDPGQGLRLIYYSQIVNDFQKGDIAEGYSVSREKKESFPLTVTSAQKNPTAFYLCASSPWTGTEAFFGQGTRLTVV.

The DNA of the CDR3 is TGTGCCAGCAGTTACTCCTTGGTCGGGACCTACGAGCAGTACTTC. This gives the protein CASSYSLVGTYEQYF. This chain uses TRBV6-5 with TRBJ2-7; TRBD2 might be the D (5 bases). The germline V gene encodes CDR1 MNHEY and CDR2 SVGAGI. V lost 0 bases and J 2 bases, leaving 11 bases between the germline ends. The CDR3 has 15 residues.

This clonotype was recorded many times. The chain carries TRBV7-2 and TRBJ1-5; D perhaps matches TRBD1 (6 bases). The germline V gene encodes CDR1 SGHTA and CDR2 FQGNSA. V shed 5 bases and J shed 3 bases, with 14 bases lying between them. This CDR3 contains 15 residues. The CDR3 sequence: CASSRQGLINQPQHF. The CDR3 DNA reads TGTGCCAGCAGCCGCCAGGGGCTCATCAATCAGCCCCAGCATTTT. Complete variable domain (other parts from reference TRBV7-2 and TRBJ1-5): GAGVSQSPSNKVTEKGKDVELRCDPISGHTALYWYRQSLGQGLEFLIYFQGNSAPDKSGLPSDRFSAERTGGSVSTLTIQRTQQEDSAVYLCASSRQGLINQPQHFGDGTRLSIL.

This clonotype was detected ten times or more. The J gene is TRBJ2-2, the V gene TRBV6-2 or TRBV6-3; D is undetermined. Trimming shortened V by 1 base and J by 6 bases, and 6 bases separated the two germline ends. The CDR3 is 13 amino acids. CDR1 MNHEY and CDR2 SVGEGT come from the germline V gene. The CDR3 here is CASSYLWPGELFF. The CDR3 DNA reads as TGTGCCAGCAGTTACTTATGGCCCGGGGAGCTGTTTTTT.

There are a few counts of this clonotype. This rearrangement joins TRBV7-9 to TRBJ1-1; D might be TRBD1 (6 bases). The CDR3 is made up of 14 amino acids. The germline V gene encodes CDR1 SEHNR and CDR2 FQNEAQ (reference sequence). The germline V and J ends were trimmed by 6 bases and 0 bases, with 11 bases remaining between them. The CDR3, as DNA: TGTGCCAGCAGTGAACAGGGAATGAACACTGAAGCTTTCTTT. As protein: CASSEQGMNTEAFF.

The chain links TRBV18 to TRBJ1-5, with D perhaps TRBD1 (5 bases). The CDR3 runs to 16 residues. Trimming shortened V by 2 bases and J by 0 bases, and 11 bases separated the two germline ends. The germline V gene has CDR1 KGHSH and CDR2 LQKENI. The CDR3 DNA sequence: TGTGCCAGCTCACCAGAGGGCGGACATAGCAATCAGCCCCAGCATTTT. It translates to CASSPEGGHSNQPQHF.

At least ten counts were recorded for this clonotype. The gene calls are TRBV7-2 and TRBJ2-3, with TRBD2 identical over 9 bases. The CDR3 sequence is 18 residues long. V dropped 1 base and J dropped 6; count of bases not matched to a gene: 14. Germline V CDR1 and CDR2: SGHTA, FQGNSA. The chain's CDR3 is CASSLGYFVAGVEDTQYF. In DNA, the CDR3 is TGTGCCAGCAGCTTAGGGTATTTTGTAGCGGGGGTTGAGGATACGCAGTATTTT.

This clonotype was counted ten times or more. The chain joins TRBV7-2 to TRBJ2-7; TRBD2 aligns across 10 bases. From germline, CDR1 is SGHTA and CDR2 FQGNSA. The CDR3 spans 14 residues. The V and J ends lost 3 bases and 2 bases, in that order; junction bases with no gene match: 1. CDR3 protein: CASSFSGGTYEQYF. The CDR3 nucleotides are TGTGCCAGCAGCTTTAGCGGGGGGACCTACGAGCAGTACTTC.

The chain uses TRBV20-1 and TRBJ1-2, with D perhaps TRBD1 (5 bases). The CDR3 has 12 amino acids. Per the germline V gene, CDR1 is DFQATT and CDR2 is SNEGSKA (reference sequence). V lost 5 bases to trimming and J lost 6 bases, with 13 bases between them. CDR3 sequence reads: CSAYRTNDGYTF. As DNA, the CDR3 is TGCAGTGCTTACCGGACAAATGATGGCTACACCTTC.

This clonotype was detected ten times or more. This chain links TRBV7-2 with TRBJ1-5; 9 bases are a match to TRBD1. J was trimmed by 7 bases and V by 0 bases; bases with no gene match: 10. The germline CDR1 and CDR2 sequences are SGHTA and FQGNSA. The CDR3 is 17 amino acids. The CDR3 is CASSLALTTGGTQPQHF. CDR3 sequence (DNA): TGTGCCAGCAGCTTAGCCCTTACGACAGGGGGAACCCAGCCCCAGCATTTT.

The chain links TRBV5-6 to TRBJ1-3; D remains unclear. Germline lookup yields CDR1 SGHDT and CDR2 YYEEEE. V lost 0 bases and J 0 bases, leaving 10 bases between the germline ends. This CDR3 has 16 amino acids. The CDR3 bases are TGTGCCAGCAGCTTGGCTGCCGCGGGCTCTGGAAACACCATATATTTT. Amino acids: CASSLAAAGSGNTIYF.

This clonotype was counted only a few times. This sequence joins TRBV7-4 and TRBJ2-1; the D gene is possibly TRBD1 (6 bases). Trimming stripped 1 base from V and 14 bases from J, with 21 bases between. The CDR3 is 15 residues long. Germline V gene data show CDR1 as SGHVT and CDR2 as SQSDAQ. DNA for the CDR3: TGTGCCAGCAGCTTAGTCCAGGGGATCGGCCATCCAGAGTTCTTC. Its protein product is CASSLVQGIGHPEFF.

The rearrangement joins TRBV24-1 to TRBJ2-2, with D unclear. The V gene's germline CDR1 is KGHDR and CDR2 SFDVKD. The V gene lost 5 bases and the J gene lost 6 bases, with 3 bases spanning the gap. The CDR3 is made up of 11 amino acids. The CDR3 sequence is CATSAAGELFF. DNA for the CDR3: TGTGCCACCAGTGCGGCCGGGGAGCTGTTTTTT.

V usage is TRBV18 and J usage is TRBJ2-3; 7 bases fit TRBD1. The length of the CDR3 is 16 residues. The germline V gene encodes CDR1 KGHSH and CDR2 LQKENI. The ends lost 2 bases at V and 0 bases at J; junction bases unmatched: 5. This CDR3 is CASSPIQGSSTDTQYF. The CDR3 DNA is TGTGCCAGCTCACCAATACAGGGGTCTAGCACAGATACGCAGTATTTT.

V is TRBV6-1 and J is TRBJ2-7; 8 nucleotides agree with TRBD1. Germline V gives CDR1 MNHNS, CDR2 SASEGT. The CDR3 is 15 amino acids. After removal of 7 bases from V and 2 bases from J, the junction contained 10 bases not matched to a gene. The CDR3 DNA reads as TGTGCCAGCAAGGAGGGACAGGCGCCTACCTACGAGCAGTACTTC. It translates to CASKEGQAPTYEQYF.

Only a few counts were recorded for this clonotype. The chain employs TRBV2 and TRBJ2-3; no clear D gene. The germline V gene encodes CDR1 SNHLY and CDR2 FYNNEI. Trimming cost V 4 bases and J 7 bases, with 15 bases left between them. The CDR3 loop spans 14 amino acids. The CDR3 spells CASSGDFLLNTQYF. DNA of the CDR3: TGTGCCAGCAGTGGAGACTTTCTCCTTAATACGCAGTATTTT.

The chain carries TRBV19 and TRBJ1-5; 9 nucleotides align to TRBD1. CDR1 is LNHDA and CDR2 is SQIVND in the germline V gene (reference sequence). The V and J ends lost 7 bases and 5 bases, in that order; junction bases with no gene match: 18. The CDR3 consists of 18 residues. CDR3 sequence reads: CASKSSGTGYFLDQPQHF. The CDR3, as DNA: TGTGCCAGTAAGAGTTCCGGGACAGGGTACTTTCTTGATCAGCCCCAGCATTTT.

This chain connects TRBV4-2 to TRBJ1-1; the match to TRBD1 covers 8 bases. V lost 3 bases and J lost 5; bases outside the gene matches: 11. The CDR3 has 16 amino acids. From germline, CDR1 is LGHNA and CDR2 YNFKEQ. CDR3 in amino acids: CASSHPPSGGRTEAFF. CDR3 coding DNA: TGTGCCAGCAGCCATCCCCCGTCAGGGGGCAGGACTGAAGCTTTCTTT.